This T cell receptor beta chain was recorded in a study of blood T cell repertoires in COVID-19. Under the authors' procedure: Reference gene primer amplification in the assay estimated nucleated cell counts. Data came from immunoSEQ multiplex PCR; TCRdb stores just in-frame clones and leaves some out. V, J and clone size reflect that table, while D and trimming were determined from the DNA. Of around 290,000 clones listed, around 89% are singletons. With 2 bases clipped from V and 1 base from J, the junction kept 4 bases outside the gene matches. The germline gives CDR1 SGHRS, CDR2 YFSETQ. The CDR3 has 16 residues.

The receptor comes from a man aged 40-50 years with acute or convalescent COVID-19. Source material: peripheral blood. The chain joins TRBV5-1 to TRBJ2-3; 10 positions agree with TRBD2. CDR3 sequence (DNA): TGCGCCAGCAGCTTCGGACTAGCGGACGGCACAGATACGCAGTATTTT. Amino acid sequence: CASSFGLADGTDTQYF.